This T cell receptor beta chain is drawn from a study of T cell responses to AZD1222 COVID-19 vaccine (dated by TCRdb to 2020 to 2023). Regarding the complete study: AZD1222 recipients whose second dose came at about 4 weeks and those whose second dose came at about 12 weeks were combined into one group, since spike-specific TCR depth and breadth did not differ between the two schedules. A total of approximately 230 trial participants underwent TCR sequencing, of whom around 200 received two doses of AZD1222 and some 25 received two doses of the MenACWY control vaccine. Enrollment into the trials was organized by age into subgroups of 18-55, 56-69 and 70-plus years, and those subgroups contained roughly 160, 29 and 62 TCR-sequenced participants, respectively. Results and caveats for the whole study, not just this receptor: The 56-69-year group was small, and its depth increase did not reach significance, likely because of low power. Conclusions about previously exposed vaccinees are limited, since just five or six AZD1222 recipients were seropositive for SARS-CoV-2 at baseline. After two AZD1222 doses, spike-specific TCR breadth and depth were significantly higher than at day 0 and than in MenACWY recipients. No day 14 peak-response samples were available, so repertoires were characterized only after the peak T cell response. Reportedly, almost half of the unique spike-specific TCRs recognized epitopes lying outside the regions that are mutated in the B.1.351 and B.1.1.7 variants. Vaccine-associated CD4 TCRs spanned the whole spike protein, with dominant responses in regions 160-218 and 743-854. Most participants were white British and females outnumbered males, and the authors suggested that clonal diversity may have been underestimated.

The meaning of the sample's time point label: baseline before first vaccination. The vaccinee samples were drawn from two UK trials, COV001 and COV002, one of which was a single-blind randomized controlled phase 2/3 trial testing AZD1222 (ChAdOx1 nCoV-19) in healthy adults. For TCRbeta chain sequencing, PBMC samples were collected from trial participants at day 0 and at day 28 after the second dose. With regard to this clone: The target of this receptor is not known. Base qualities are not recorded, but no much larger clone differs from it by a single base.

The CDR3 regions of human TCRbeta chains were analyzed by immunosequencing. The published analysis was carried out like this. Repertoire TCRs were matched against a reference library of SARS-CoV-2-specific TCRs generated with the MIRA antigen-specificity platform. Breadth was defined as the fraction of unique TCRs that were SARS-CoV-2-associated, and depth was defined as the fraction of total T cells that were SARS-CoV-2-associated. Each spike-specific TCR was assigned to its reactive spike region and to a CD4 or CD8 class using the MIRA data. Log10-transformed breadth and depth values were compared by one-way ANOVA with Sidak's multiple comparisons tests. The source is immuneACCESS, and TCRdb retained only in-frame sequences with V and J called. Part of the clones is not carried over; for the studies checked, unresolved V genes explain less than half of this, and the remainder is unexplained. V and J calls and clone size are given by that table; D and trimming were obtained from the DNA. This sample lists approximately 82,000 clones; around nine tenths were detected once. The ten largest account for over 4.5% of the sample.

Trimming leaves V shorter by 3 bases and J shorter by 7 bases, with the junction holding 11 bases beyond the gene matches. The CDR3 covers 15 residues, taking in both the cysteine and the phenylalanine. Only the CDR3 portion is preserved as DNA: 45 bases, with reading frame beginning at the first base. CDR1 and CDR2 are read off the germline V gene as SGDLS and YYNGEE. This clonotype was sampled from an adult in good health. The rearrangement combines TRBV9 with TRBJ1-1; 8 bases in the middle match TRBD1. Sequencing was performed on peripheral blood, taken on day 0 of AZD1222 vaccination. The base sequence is TGTGCCAGCAGCGCTCCCGGGACAGGAGACCGTGAAGCTTTCTTT. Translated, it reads CASSAPGTGDREAFF.